Reported below is one T cell receptor (beta chain). The table came from immunoSEQ multiplex PCR; TCRdb's copy has only in-frame clones and leaves some out. The sample has about 82,000 clones; 95% to 96% are singletons. This specimen belongs to a study of technical replicates of blood from several donors. V gave up 3 bases and J gave up 5 bases; unmatched junction bases: 13. In germline, CDR1 is SGHRS, CDR2 YFSETQ. CDR3 size: 18 residues. V gene TRBV5-1 combines with J gene TRBJ2-2; TRBD2 agrees at 10 bases. This TCR derives from a human donor in good health. Sequenced sample: T cells isolated from PBMCs. The CDR3 DNA sequence: TGCGCCAGCAGCTATACTACTAGCGGGATATCTAATACCGGGGAGCTGTTTTTT. As protein: CASSYTTSGISNTGELFF.